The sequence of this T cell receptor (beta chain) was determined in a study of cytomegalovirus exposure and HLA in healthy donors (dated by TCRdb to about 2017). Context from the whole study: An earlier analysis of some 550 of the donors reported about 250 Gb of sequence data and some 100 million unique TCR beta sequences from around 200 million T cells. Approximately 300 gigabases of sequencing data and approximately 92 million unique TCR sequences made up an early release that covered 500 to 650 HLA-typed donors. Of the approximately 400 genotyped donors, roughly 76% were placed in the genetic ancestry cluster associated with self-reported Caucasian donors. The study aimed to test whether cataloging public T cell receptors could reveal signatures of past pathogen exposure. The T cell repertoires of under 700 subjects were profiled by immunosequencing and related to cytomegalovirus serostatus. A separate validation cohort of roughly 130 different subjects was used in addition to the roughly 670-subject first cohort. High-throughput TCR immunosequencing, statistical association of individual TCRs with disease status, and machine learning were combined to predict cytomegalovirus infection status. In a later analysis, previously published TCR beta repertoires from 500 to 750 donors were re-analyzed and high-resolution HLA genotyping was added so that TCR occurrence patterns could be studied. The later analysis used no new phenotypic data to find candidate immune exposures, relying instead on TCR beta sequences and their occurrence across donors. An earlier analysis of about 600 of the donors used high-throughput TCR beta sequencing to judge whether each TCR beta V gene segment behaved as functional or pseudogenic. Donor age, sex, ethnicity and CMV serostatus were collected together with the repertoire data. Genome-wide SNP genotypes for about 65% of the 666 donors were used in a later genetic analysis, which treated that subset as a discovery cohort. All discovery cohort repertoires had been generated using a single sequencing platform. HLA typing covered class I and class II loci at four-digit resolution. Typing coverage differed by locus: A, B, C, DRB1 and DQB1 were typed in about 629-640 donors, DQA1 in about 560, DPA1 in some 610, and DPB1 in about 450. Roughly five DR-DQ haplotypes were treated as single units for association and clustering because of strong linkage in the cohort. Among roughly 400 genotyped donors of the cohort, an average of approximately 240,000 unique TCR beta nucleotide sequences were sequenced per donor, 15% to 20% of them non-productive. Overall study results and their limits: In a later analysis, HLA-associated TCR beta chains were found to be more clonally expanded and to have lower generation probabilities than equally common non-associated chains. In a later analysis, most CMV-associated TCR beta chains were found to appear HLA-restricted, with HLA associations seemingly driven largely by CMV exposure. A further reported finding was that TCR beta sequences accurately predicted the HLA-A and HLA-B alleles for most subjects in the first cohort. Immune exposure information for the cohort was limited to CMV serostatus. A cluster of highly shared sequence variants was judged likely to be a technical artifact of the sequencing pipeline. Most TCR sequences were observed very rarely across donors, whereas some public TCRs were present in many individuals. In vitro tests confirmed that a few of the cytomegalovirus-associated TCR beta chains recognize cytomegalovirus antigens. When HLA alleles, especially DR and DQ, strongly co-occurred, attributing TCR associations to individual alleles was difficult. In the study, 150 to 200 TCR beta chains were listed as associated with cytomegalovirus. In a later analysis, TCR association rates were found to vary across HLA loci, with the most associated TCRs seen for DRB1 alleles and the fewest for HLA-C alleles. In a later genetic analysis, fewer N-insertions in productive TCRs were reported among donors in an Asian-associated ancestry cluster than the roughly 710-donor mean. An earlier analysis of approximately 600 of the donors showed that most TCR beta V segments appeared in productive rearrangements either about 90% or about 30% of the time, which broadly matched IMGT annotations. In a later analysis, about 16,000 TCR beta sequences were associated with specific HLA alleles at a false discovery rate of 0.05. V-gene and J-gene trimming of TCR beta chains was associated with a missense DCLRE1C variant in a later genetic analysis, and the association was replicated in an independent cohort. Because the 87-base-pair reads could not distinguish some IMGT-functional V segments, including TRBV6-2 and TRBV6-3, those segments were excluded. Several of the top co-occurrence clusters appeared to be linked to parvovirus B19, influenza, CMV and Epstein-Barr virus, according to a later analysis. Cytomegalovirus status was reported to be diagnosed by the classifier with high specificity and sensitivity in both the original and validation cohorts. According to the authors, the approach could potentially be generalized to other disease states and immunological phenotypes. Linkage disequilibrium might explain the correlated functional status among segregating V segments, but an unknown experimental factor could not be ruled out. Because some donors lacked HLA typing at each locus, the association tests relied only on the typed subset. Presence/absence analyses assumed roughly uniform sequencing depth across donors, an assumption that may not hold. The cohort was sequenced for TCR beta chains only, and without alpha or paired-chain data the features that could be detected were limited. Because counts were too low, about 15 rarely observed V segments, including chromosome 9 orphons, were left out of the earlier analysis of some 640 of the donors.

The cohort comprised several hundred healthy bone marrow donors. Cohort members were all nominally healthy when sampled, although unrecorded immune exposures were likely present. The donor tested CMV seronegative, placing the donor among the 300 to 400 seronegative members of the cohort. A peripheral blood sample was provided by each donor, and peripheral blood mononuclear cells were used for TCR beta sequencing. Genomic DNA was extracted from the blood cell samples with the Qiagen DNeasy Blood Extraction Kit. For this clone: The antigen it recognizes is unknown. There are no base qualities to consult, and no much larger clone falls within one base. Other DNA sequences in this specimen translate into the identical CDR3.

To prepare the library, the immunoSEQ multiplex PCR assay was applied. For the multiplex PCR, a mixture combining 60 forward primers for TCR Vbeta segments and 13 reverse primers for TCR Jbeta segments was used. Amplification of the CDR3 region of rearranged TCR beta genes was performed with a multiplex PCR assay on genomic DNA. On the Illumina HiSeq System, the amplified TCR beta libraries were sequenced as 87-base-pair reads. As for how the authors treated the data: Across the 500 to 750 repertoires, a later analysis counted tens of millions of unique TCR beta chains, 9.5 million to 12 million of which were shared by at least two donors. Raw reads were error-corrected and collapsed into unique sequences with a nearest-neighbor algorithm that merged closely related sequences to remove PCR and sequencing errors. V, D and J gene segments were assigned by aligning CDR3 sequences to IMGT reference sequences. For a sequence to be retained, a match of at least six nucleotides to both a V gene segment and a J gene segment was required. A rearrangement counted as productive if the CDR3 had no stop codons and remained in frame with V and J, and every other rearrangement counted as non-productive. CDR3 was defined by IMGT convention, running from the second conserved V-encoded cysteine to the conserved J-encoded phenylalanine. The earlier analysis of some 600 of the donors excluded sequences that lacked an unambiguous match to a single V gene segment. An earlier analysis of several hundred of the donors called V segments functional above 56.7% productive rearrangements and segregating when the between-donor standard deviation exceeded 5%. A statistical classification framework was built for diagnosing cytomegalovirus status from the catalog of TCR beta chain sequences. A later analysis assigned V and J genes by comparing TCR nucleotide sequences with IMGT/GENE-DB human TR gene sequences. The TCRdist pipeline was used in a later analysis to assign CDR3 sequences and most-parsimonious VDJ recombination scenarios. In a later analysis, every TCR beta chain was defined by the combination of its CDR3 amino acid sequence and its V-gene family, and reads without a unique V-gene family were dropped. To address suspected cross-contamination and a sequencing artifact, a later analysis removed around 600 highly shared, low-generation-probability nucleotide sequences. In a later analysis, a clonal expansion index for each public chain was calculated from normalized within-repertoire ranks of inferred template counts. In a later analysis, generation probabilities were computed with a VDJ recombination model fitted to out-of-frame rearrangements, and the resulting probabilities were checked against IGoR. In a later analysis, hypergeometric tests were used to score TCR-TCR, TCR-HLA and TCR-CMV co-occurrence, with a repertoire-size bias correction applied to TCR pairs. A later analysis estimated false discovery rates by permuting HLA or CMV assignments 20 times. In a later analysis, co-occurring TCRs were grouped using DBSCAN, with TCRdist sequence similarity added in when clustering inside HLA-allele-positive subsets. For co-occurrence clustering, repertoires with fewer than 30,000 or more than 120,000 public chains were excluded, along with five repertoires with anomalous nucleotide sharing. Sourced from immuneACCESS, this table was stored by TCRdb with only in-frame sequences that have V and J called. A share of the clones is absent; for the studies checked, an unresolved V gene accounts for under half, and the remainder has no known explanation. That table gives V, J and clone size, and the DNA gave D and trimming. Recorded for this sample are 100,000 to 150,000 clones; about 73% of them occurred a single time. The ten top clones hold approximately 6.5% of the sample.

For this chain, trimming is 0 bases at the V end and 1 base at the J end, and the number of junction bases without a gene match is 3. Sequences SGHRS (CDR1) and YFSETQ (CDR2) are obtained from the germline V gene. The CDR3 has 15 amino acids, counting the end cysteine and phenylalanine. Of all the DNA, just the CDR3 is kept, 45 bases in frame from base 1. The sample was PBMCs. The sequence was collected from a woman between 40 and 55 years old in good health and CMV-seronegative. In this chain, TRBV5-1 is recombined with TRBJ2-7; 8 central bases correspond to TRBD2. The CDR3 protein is CASSLAGGASYEQYF. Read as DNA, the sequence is TGCGCCAGCAGCTTGGCCGGGGGGGCTTCCTACGAGCAGTACTTC.